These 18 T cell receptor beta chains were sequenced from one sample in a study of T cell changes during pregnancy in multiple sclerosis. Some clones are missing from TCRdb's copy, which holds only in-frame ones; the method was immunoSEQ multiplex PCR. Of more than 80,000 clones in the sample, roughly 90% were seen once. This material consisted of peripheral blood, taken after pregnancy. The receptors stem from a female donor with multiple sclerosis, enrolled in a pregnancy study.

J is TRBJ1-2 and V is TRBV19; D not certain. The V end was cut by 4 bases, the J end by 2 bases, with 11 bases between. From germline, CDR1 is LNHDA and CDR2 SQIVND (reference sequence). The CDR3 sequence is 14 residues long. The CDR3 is CASSSSGGNYGYTF. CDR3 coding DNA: TGTGCCAGTAGTAGCTCTGGAGGGAACTATGGCTACACCTTC.

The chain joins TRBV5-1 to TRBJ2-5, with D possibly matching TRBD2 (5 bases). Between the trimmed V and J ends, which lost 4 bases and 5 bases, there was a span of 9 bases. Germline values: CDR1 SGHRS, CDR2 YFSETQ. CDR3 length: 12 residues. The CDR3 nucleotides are TGCGCCAGCAGCACGTCGGGGGAGACCCAGTACTTC. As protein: CASSTSGETQYF. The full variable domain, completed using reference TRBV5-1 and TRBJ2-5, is KAGVTQTPRYLIKTRGQQVTLSCSPISGHRSVSWYQQTPGQGLQFLFEYFSETQRNKGNFPGRFSGRQFSNSRSEMNVSTLELGDSALYLCASSTSGETQYFGPGTRLLVL.

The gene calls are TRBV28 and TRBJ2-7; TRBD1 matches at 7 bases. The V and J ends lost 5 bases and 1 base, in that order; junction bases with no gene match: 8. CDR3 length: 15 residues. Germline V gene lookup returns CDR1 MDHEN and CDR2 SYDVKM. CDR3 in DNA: TGTGCCAGCAGTGAGACAGGGCCCCCTTCCTACGAGCAGTACTTC. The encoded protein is CASSETGPPSYEQYF.

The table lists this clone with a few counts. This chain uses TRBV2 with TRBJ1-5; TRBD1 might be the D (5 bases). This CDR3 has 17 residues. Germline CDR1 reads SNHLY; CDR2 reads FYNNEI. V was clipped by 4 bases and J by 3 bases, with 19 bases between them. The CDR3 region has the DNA TGTGCCAGCAGTGCCACAGGAGATCAGATAGACAATCAGCCCCAGCATTTT. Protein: CASSATGDQIDNQPQHF.

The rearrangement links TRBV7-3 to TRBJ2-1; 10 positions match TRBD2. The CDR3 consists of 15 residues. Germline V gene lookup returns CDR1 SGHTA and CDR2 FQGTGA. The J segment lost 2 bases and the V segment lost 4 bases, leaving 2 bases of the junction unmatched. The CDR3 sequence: CASSSLAGAYNEQFF. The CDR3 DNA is TGTGCCAGCAGCTCCCTAGCGGGAGCCTACAATGAGCAGTTCTTC.

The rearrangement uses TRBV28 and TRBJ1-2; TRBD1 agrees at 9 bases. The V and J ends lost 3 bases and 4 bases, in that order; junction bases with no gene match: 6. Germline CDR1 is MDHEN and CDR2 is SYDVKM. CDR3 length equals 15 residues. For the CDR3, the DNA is TGTGCCAGCAGTTTCTCGACGACAGGGGGCTATGGCTACACCTTC. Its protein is CASSFSTTGGYGYTF.

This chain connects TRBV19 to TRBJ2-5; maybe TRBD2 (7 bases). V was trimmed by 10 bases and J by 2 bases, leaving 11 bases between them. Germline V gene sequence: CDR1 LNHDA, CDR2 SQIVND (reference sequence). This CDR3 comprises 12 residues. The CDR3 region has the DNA TGTGCCACCGCGGGGGCACAAGAGACCCAGTACTTC. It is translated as CATAGAQETQYF.

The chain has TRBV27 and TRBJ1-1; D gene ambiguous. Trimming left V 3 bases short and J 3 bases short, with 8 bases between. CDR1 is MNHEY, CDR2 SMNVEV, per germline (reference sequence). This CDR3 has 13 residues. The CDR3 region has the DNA TGTGCCAGCAGTTTCCGACACTACACTGAAGCTTTCTTT. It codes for CASSFRHYTEAFF.

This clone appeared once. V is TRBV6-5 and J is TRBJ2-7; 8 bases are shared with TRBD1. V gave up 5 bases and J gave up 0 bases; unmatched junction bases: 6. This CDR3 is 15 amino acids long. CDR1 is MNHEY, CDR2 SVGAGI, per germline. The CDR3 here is CASSPPTGGSYEQYF. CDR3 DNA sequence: TGTGCCAGCAGTCCCCCTACAGGGGGCTCCTACGAGCAGTACTTC.

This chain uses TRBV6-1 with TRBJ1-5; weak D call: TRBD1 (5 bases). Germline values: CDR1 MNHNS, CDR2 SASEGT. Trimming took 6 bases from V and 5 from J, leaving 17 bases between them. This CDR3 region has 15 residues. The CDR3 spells CASRFPGTPYQPQHF. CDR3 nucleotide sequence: TGTGCCAGCAGATTCCCGGGGACTCCTTATCAGCCCCAGCATTTT.

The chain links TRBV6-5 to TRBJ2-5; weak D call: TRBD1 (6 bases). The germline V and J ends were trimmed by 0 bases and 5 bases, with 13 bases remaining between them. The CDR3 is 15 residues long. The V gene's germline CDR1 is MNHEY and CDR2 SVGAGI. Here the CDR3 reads CASSYSRPGVETQYF. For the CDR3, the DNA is TGTGCCAGCAGTTACTCGAGACCAGGGGTGGAGACCCAGTACTTC.

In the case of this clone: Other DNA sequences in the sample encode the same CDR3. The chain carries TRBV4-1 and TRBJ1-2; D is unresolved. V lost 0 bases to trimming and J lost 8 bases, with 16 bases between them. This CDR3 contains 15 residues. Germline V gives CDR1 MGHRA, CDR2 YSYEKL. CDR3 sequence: CASSQEGRGGRGYTF. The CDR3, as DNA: TGCGCCAGCAGCCAAGAAGGCCGGGGAGGGCGAGGCTACACCTTC.

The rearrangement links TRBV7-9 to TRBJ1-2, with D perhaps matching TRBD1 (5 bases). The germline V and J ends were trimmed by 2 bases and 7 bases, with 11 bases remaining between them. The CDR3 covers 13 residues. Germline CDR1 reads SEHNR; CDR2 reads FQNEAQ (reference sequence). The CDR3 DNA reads TGTGCCAGCAGCTTACAGGGAGGTGGTGGCTACACCTTC. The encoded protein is CASSLQGGGGYTF.

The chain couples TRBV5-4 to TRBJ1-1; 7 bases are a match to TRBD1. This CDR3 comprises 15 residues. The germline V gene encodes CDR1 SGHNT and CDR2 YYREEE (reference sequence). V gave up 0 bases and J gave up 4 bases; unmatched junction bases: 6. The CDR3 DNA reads TGTGCCAGCAGCTTGGCCAGGGGGAAGAGCACTGAAGCTTTCTTT. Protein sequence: CASSLARGKSTEAFF.

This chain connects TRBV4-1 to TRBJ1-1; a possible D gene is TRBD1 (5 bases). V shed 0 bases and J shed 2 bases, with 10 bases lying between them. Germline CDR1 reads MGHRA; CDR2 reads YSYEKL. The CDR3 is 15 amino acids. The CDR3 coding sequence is TGCGCCAGCAGCCAAGAATGGGGGGGAAACACTGAAGCTTTCTTT. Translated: CASSQEWGGNTEAFF.

Written as DNA, the CDR3 is TGTGCCAGTAGTATCCGACAGGTTTGGACTGAAGCTTTCTTT. Translating it yields CASSIRQVWTEAFF. The chain couples TRBV19 to TRBJ1-1; the D gene is possibly TRBD1 (6 bases). V lost 3 bases to trimming and J lost 5 bases, with 13 bases between them. Germline-derived CDR1 and CDR2 are LNHDA and SQIVND (reference sequence). There are 14 residues in the CDR3.

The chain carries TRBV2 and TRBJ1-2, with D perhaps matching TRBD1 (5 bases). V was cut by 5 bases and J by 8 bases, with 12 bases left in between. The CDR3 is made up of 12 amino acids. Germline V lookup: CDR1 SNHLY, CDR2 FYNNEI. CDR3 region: CASSIPTAGYTF. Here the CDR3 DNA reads TGTGCCAGCAGTATACCGACAGCCGGCTACACCTTC.

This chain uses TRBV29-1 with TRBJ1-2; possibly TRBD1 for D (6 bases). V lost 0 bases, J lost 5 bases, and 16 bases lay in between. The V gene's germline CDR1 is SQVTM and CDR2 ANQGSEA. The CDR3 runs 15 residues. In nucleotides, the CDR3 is TGCAGCGTTGAAGATCCCCAGGACAGCCAATATGGCTACACCTTC. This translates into CSVEDPQDSQYGYTF. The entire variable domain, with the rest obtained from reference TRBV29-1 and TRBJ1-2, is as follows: SAVISQKPSRDICQRGTSLTIQCQVDSQVTMMFWYRQQPGQSLTLIATANQGSEATYESGFVIDKFPISRPNLTFSTLTVSNMSPEDSSIYLCSVEDPQDSQYGYTFGSGTRLTVV.